This T cell receptor (beta chain) emerged from a study of T cells in Graves' hyperthyroidism and ophthalmopathy. Under 3 months was the duration of disease in ophthalmopathy patients, who also had a Clinical Activity Score of at least 3 and a NOSPECS grade of at least 4. This clonotype showed up just a few times. Antigen specificity is unknown. Amplified TCR beta CDR3 regions came from RNA transcripts. The study used the HTBI primer set for a first-round RT-PCR of the TCR CDR3. TCRdb re-called the multiplex PCR reads through MiXCR, storing one row per CDR3 protein. The table shows hundreds of thousands of distinct CDR3 sequences, with less than 20% occurring only once. Study results and caveats: The model foresaw ophthalmopathy a median roughly 6 months prior to onset.

Material: blood. This receptor was taken from a man aged 45 to 65 with Graves' ophthalmopathy.

CDR3 protein: CSVERDSTDTQYF. CDR3 in DNA: TGCAGCGTTGAGAGGGACAGCACAGATACGCAGTATTTT. This chain joins TRBV29-1 and TRBJ2-3; D tentatively reads TRBD1 or TRBD2 (5 bases each). Germline V lookup: CDR1 SQVTM, CDR2 ANQGSEA. The CDR3 covers 13 residues. Between the trimmed V and J ends, which lost 3 bases and 0 bases, there was a span of 7 bases.